The clone carrying this TCR beta chain occurred once. Treatment described: randomized to nivolumab then ipilimumab (arm A) or the reverse (arm B). This entry is derived from a study of sequential checkpoint blockade in melanoma. V lost 7 bases to trimming and J lost 0 bases, with 13 bases between them. CDR1 and CDR2 from the germline V gene are LNHDA and SQIVND (reference sequence). The CDR3 runs 15 residues. Profiling relied on immunoSEQ multiplex PCR, and the TCRdb table lists in-frame clones only, not all of them. The sample has 3,000 to 4,500 clones; more than 20% are singletons. The V call is TRBV19, the J call TRBJ1-3; perhaps TRBD1 as D (5 bases). The material was tumor tissue (inferred from file names), obtained from a patient given nivolumab and ipilimumab in sequence. The source of this sequence is a human donor with melanoma. This CDR3 reads CASTSRVLSGNTIYF. The CDR3 bases are TGTGCCAGTACAAGCAGGGTTCTCTCTGGAAACACCATATATTTT.